This TCR beta chain originates from a study of T cells in localized non-small cell lung cancer. The assay was immunoSEQ multiplex PCR, and TCRdb's table has in-frame clones only and misses some. The data show roughly 35,000 clones, approximately 90% seen once. Concerning this clone: Its antigen is currently unknown.

The length of the CDR3 is 17 residues. V trimming: 4 bases; J trimming: 0 bases; junction bases outside the gene matches: 5. CDR1 and CDR2 from the germline V gene are SGHRS and YFSETQ. Whole-study findings and limits: Researchers found a median around 58 of the top 100 tumor clones in adjacent lung. Because sequencing included only one region (of the tumor), heterogeneity remains possible. The greatest T cell clonality was found in uninvolved adjacent lung (higher than in tumor). Increased T cell density in blood showed an association with longer overall survival.

The material sequenced was peripheral blood, taken before any cancer treatment. This TCR was sampled from a female donor aged 60 or older with stage I lung adenocarcinoma. The genes are TRBV5-1 and TRBJ2-1; 12 nucleotides align to TRBD2. Here the CDR3 reads CASSRLAGVSSYNEQFF. The CDR3 coding sequence is TGCGCCAGCAGCAGACTAGCGGGGGTTAGCTCCTACAATGAGCAGTTCTTC.